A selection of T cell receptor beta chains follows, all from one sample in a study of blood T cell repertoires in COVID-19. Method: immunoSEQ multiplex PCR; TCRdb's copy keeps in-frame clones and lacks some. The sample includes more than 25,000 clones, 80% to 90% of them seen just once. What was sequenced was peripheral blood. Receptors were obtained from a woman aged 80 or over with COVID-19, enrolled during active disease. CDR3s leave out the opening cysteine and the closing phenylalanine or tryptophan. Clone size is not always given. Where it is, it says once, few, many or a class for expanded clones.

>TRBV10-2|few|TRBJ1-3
ASSEHGGVAGNTIY
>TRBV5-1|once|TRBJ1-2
ASSLAGGIGSYT
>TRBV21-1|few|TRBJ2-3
ASSKRLAGRPNTDTQY
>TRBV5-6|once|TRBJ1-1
ASSLPGAEAF
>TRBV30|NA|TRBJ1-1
AWTNGGQKEAF
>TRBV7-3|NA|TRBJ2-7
ASSSARGLAQYEQY
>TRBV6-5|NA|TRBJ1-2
ASTPTRGSYGYT
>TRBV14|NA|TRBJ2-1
ASSHLPGQGDNEQF
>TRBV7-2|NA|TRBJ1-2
ASSLGSVEGYT
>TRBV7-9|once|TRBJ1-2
ASSSGQGRGYT
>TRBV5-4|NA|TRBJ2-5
ASSLHGDQETQY
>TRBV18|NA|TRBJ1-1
ASSSVPNTEAF
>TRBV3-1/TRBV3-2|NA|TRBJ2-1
ASSQTSGAEQF
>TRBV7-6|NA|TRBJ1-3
ASSLAAGELTGNTIY
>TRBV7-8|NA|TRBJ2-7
ASSLAGLAGEQY
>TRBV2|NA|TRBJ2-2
ASSEAPPDRGFSTGELF
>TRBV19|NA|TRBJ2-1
ASTALRGSNEQF
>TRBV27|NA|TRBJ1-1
ASSLFAGLKAF